These 21 T cell receptor beta chains share one sample of origin, sequenced in a study of T cell repertoires in cytomegalovirus infection. TCRdb re-called the reads with MiXCR, one entry per CDR3 protein. The sample has 300,000 to 400,000 distinct CDR3 sequences; 29% are singletons. No antigen is known for these receptors. The input for sequencing was cultured PBMCs, taken from culture after CMV antigen stimulation. These receptor sequences come from a human donor in good health (CMV status not recorded). Some clones in this sample may be carry-over from other donors' samples.

J is TRBJ2-3 and V is TRBV28, with 9 bases aligning to TRBD1. CDR1 MDHEN and CDR2 SYDVKM come from the germline V gene. V dropped 4 bases and J dropped 6; count of bases not matched to a gene: 8. CDR3 length: 15 amino acids. The CDR3 sequence is CASSSPGQGWDTQYF. The CDR3, as DNA: TGTGCCAGCAGTTCCCCGGGACAGGGTTGGGATACGCAGTATTTT. The full variable domain, its missing parts supplied by reference TRBV28 and TRBJ2-3, is DVKVTQSSRYLVKRTGEKVFLECVQDMDHENMFWYRQDPGLGLRLIYFSYDVKMKEKGDIPEGYSVSREKKERFSLILESASTNQTSMYLCASSSPGQGWDTQYFGPGTRLTVL.

CDR3 bases: TGCGCCAGCAGCCCACGAGAGACAAGGGGGGGGTCGACGAATACGCAGTATTTT. It translates to CASSPRETRGGSTNTQYF. The V gene is TRBV4-1, the J gene TRBJ2-3, with D tentatively TRBD2 (7 bases). With 4 bases removed from V and 7 bases from J, the gap between germline ends came to 27 bases. From germline, CDR1 is MGHRA and CDR2 YSYEKL. The CDR3 consists of 18 residues.

For this clonotype: At one end the junction does not follow the germline gene, possibly because of a read error. V is TRBV4-2 and J is TRBJ2-3; 8 bases map to TRBD1. CDR1 and CDR2 (germline): LGHNA, YNFKEQ. The CDR3 has 15 amino acids. The CDR3 region has the DNA TGTGCCAGCAGCCAGAAACAGGGGGACACAGATATGCAGTATTTT. Translating gives CASSQKQGDTDMQYF.

This clonotype has more than one count but fewer than ten. The V gene is TRBV11-2, the J gene TRBJ1-4, with TRBD1 matching over 7 bases. The CDR3 has 14 residues. Trimming cost V 5 bases and J 11 bases; bases outside gene matches: 11. From germline, CDR1 is SGHAT and CDR2 FQNNGV. For the CDR3, the DNA is TGTGCCAGCAGCGTCTTGACAGGGCCAGATAAACTGTTTTTT. It encodes CASSVLTGPDKLFF.

The rearrangement joins TRBV27 to TRBJ2-1; tentatively, D is TRBD1 or TRBD2 (5 bases each). CDR3 length equals 16 residues. Germline V gene data show CDR1 as MNHEY and CDR2 as SMNVEV (reference sequence). Trimming left V 2 bases short and J 2 bases short, with 13 bases between. In DNA, the CDR3 is TGTGCCAGCAGTTTAAGGGGACGACTGGCCTACAATGAGCAGTTCTTC. It encodes CASSLRGRLAYNEQFF.

This clonotype was detected a few times. The chain joins TRBV12-3 or TRBV12-4 to TRBJ2-7; no clear D gene. This CDR3 has 12 residues. V lost 5 bases, J lost 4 bases, and 9 bases lay in between. CDR3 DNA: TGTGCCAGCAGTAATGACCGATACGAGCAGTACTTC. It translates to CASSNDRYEQYF.

A few counts support this clonotype. The rearrangement uses TRBV28 and TRBJ2-6, with TRBD1 matching over 10 bases. Germline lookup yields CDR1 MDHEN and CDR2 SYDVKM. The CDR3 runs 17 residues. J lost 2 bases, V lost 6 bases, and 7 bases had no gene match. CDR3 DNA sequence: TGTGCCAGCAGAGTCCCGGGACAGGGGACTGGGGCCAACGTCCTGACTTTC. Encoded protein: CASRVPGQGTGANVLTF.

This chain joins TRBV6-5 and TRBJ2-1, with D perhaps matching TRBD1 or TRBD2 (5 bases each). V gave up 7 bases and J gave up 10 bases, with 17 bases separating them. Germline V gives CDR1 MNHEY, CDR2 SVGAGI. This CDR3 is built from 13 residues. This CDR3 reads CASTFGTGREQFF. CDR3 in DNA: TGTGCCAGCACCTTCGGGACGGGCAGGGAGCAGTTCTTC.

This clonotype was seen more than once but under ten times. The chain has TRBV10-3 and TRBJ2-1, with D possibly being TRBD1 (6 bases). This CDR3 is 18 amino acids long. Between the trimmed V and J ends, which lost 7 bases and 0 bases, there was a span of 22 bases. Germline-derived CDR1 and CDR2 are ENHRY and SYGVKD. The CDR3 DNA sequence: TGTGCCATCAAGGGGACATCTGGCGGGCAGAGCTCCTACAATGAGCAGTTCTTC. This encodes CAIKGTSGGQSSYNEQFF.

This clonotype was counted between two and nine times. The V gene is TRBV7-9, the J gene TRBJ2-5, with TRBD1 matching 8 bases. CDR3 size: 15 residues. The V and J ends lost 1 base and 5 bases, in that order; junction bases with no gene match: 6. Germline V lookup: CDR1 SEHNR, CDR2 FQNEAQ (reference sequence). DNA of the CDR3: TGTGCCAGCAGCTTAGGGGACAGGACAAGGGAGACCCAGTACTTC. It yields the protein CASSLGDRTRETQYF.

The chain joins TRBV15 to TRBJ2-1; no firm D call. The V end lost 1 base, the J end lost 7 bases, and 5 bases lay between the germline ends. Germline V gene data show CDR1 as LNHNV and CDR2 as YYDKDF (reference sequence). This CDR3 has 12 amino acids. The CDR3 spells CATSRVGNEQFF. CDR3 bases: TGTGCCACCAGCAGAGTGGGGAATGAGCAGTTCTTC.

The chain recombines TRBV19 with TRBJ1-1; D is unresolved. This CDR3 spans 14 amino acids. CDR1 LNHDA and CDR2 SQIVND come from the germline V gene (reference sequence). V was trimmed by 6 bases and J by 0 bases, leaving 11 bases between them. CDR3 region: CASRALAMNTEAFF. The CDR3 DNA follows: TGTGCCAGTAGAGCCTTAGCCATGAACACTGAAGCTTTCTTT.

The CDR3 DNA sequence: TGTGCCAGCAGACTCACCCAGGGGACCTACGAGCAGTACTTC. Its protein is CASRLTQGTYEQYF. The chain couples TRBV27 to TRBJ2-7, with D possibly being TRBD1 (6 bases). CDR3 size: 14 residues. CDR1 MNHEY and CDR2 SMNVEV come from the germline V gene (reference sequence). V gave up 6 bases and J gave up 2 bases, with 14 bases separating them.

This clonotype was detected only a few times. V gene TRBV5-1 combines with J gene TRBJ1-3; possible D gene TRBD1, 5 bases. V lost 4 bases, J lost 0 bases, and 17 bases lay in between. Germline CDR1 reads SGHRS; CDR2 reads YFSETQ. The CDR3 length is 17 residues. CDR3 residues: CASSPEGTRISGNTIYF. DNA of the CDR3: TGCGCCAGCAGCCCGGAGGGGACGAGGATCTCTGGAAACACCATATATTTT.

Concerning this clonotype: The junction differs from germline at one of its ends, possibly a read error. The chain employs TRBV7-6 and TRBJ2-2; no definite D call. The CDR3 has 13 residues. Germline V CDR1 and CDR2: SGHVS, FNYEAQ. The CDR3 spells CASSRENTGELFF. For the CDR3, the DNA is TGTGCTAGCAGCCGTGAGAACACCGGGGAGCTGTTTTTT.

In this sample, this clonotype turned up many times. This rearrangement joins TRBV7-8 to TRBJ2-3; 10 bases align to TRBD2. This CDR3 has 16 residues. The germline CDR1 and CDR2 sequences are SGHVS and FQNEAQ. V trimming: 5 bases; J trimming: 0 bases; junction bases outside the gene matches: 5. The chain's CDR3 is CASSPRTSGSTDTQYF. The DNA for the CDR3 is TGTGCCAGCAGCCCGCGGACTAGCGGAAGCACAGATACGCAGTATTTT.

The chain combines TRBV4-1 with TRBJ1-5, with D tentatively TRBD1 (5 bases). Trimming pared 3 bases from V and 2 bases from J, leaving 14 bases between. Germline assignment: CDR1 MGHRA and CDR2 YSYEKL. The CDR3 has 16 amino acids. CDR3 sequence (DNA): TGCGCCAGCAGCCAGATTTGGCAGGGTGGCAATCAGCCCCAGCATTTT. Translating gives CASSQIWQGGNQPQHF.

This clonotype came up a few times. The chain couples TRBV5-1 to TRBJ2-2; tentatively, D is TRBD1 or TRBD2 (5 bases each). The CDR3 loop spans 13 amino acids. Trimming pared 4 bases from V and 6 bases from J, leaving 10 bases between. Germline values: CDR1 SGHRS, CDR2 YFSETQ. This CDR3 reads CASSDSGSGELFF. For the CDR3, the DNA is TGCGCCAGCAGCGACAGCGGATCCGGGGAGCTGTTTTTT.

This clonotype showed up just a few times. V and J are TRBV12-3 or TRBV12-4 and TRBJ1-1, with 7 bases that match TRBD1. With V trimmed by 6 bases and J by 4 bases, 5 bases remained unmatched. CDR3 length: 13 residues. The CDR3 protein is CASSLHRGTEAFF. CDR3 nucleotide sequence: TGTGCCAGCAGCCTTCACAGGGGCACTGAAGCTTTCTTT.

J is TRBJ2-2 and V is TRBV7-2, with D possibly matching TRBD2 (5 bases). In germline, CDR1 is SGHTA, CDR2 FQGNSA. The CDR3 consists of 15 residues. V lost 3 bases, J lost 7 bases, and 15 bases lay in between. The CDR3 loop is CASSLERLVGGELFF. The DNA for the CDR3 is TGTGCCAGCAGCTTGGAGCGGCTAGTCGGCGGGGAGCTGTTTTTT.

The rearrangement uses TRBV11-2 and TRBJ2-3, with 11 bases fitting TRBD2. V lost 7 bases and J lost 3; bases outside the gene matches: 6. CDR1 SGHAT and CDR2 FQNNGV come from the germline V gene. This CDR3 contains 15 residues. The CDR3: CASNIAGGPTDTQYF. The CDR3 bases are TGTGCCAGCAACATAGCGGGAGGGCCTACAGATACGCAGTATTTT.